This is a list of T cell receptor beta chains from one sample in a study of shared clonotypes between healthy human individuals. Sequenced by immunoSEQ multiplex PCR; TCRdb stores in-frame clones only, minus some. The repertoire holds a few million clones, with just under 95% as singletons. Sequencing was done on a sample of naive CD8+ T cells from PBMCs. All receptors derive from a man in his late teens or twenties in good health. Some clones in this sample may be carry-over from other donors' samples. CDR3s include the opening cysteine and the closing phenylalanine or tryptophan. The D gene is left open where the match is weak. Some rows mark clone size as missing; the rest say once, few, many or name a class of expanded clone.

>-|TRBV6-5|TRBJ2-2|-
TGTGCCAGCAGTTACGCTGCAGGGGTTGCCGGGGAGCTGTTTTTT
CASSYAAGVAGELFF
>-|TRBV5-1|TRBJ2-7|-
TGCGCCAGCAGCTTGGCGGCGGGCAGGTACGAGCAGTACTTC
CASSLAAGRYEQYF
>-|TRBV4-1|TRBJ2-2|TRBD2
TGCGCCAGCAGCCAAGAAGGGACTAGGGGCGCCGGGGAGCTGTTTTTT
CASSQEGTRGAGELFF
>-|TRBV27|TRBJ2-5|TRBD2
TGTGCCAGCAGCTTAGTGGCGGGAGGCTCCTGGGAGACCCAGTACTTC
CASSLVAGGSWETQYF
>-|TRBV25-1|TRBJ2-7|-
TGTGCCAGCAGTGAGATTCACTCTCCCAAAAGACACTACGAGCAGTACTTC
CASSEIHSPKRHYEQYF
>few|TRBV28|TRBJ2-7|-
TGTGCCAGCAGTTTATGGCGACAGTACGAGCAGTACTTC
CASSLWRQYEQYF
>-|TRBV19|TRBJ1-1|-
TGTGCCAGTACCCCCTCCCGGGACCGTGGAATTGAAGCTTTCTTT
CASTPSRDRGIEAFF
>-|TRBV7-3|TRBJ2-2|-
TGTGCCAGCAGCTTTAGGACAGACTCCGCGAACACCGGGGAGCTGTTTTTT
CASSFRTDSANTGELFF
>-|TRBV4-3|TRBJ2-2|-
TGCGCCAGCACCCCAGGGCGGAACACCGGGGAGCTGTTTTTT
CASTPGRNTGELFF
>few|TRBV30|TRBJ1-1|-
TGTGCCTGGAGTGTACTTGTTGGCACTGAAGCTTTCTTT
CAWSVLVGTEAFF
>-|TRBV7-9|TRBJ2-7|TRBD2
TGTGCCAGCAGCTCTAGCGGGATCCGTGGCGAGCAGTACTTC
CASSSSGIRGEQYF
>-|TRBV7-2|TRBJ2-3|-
TGTGCCAGCAGCTTAGTCCAGGGAATAGATACGCAGTATTTT
CASSLVQGIDTQYF
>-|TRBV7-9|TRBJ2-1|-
TGTGCCAGCAGCTTAGGGGGGCTAGCGGACTCCTACAATGAGCAGTTCTTC
CASSLGGLADSYNEQFF
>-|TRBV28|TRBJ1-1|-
TGTGCCAGCACCGCGGAGATCCACAGGGAAACTGAAGCTTTCTTT
CASTAEIHRETEAFF
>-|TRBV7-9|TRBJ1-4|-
TGTGCCAGCAGCTTAGGTCCCGAGAGAAAACTGTTTTTT
CASSLGPERKLFF
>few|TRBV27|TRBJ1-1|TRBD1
TGTGCCAGCAGTTTATGGGGACAGGGCACTGAAGCTTTCTTT
CASSLWGQGTEAFF
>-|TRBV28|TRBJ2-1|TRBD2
TGTGCCAGCAGCTTCACTAGCGGGATAGGTGAGCAGTTCTTC
CASSFTSGIGEQFF
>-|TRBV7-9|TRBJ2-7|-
TGTGCCAGCAGCGGCCCCATCGGGAAGGGGACCTACGAGCAGTACTTC
CASSGPIGKGTYEQYF
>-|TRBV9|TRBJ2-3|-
TGTGCCAGCAGTGAGAATAGACAGGAGGGGACAGATACGCAGTATTTT
CASSENRQEGTDTQYF